This TCR beta chain derives from a study of Ad26.COV2.S vaccination and SARS-CoV-2 variants. V dropped 3 bases and J dropped 7 bases, with 15 bases sitting between them. This CDR3 is 13 amino acids long. Germline V gene sequence: CDR1 GTSNPN, CDR2 SVGIG (reference sequence). Treatment reported: approximately 18 received Ad26.COV2.S at low or high dose, single or two shots; a few received placebo; per-sample allocation not given. Collection of samples fell on day 63 after the first vaccine or placebo injection. Method: immunoSEQ multiplex PCR; TCRdb's copy keeps in-frame clones and lacks some. The sample consists of fewer than 500,000 clones, 75% to 95% of them appearing once. Study findings and constraints: Once vaccination had occurred, spike-specific CD8+ and CD4+ T cell responses reportedly showed substantial breadth.

As concerns this clone: Its antigen is unknown.

Sequencing was performed on peripheral blood, taken in a trial of Ad26.COV2.S vaccine versus placebo. V gene TRBV30 combines with J gene TRBJ2-5; D is ambiguous. The receptor was derived from a person aged 18-65 years who received the Ad26.COV2.S COVID-19 vaccine or a placebo. This chain's CDR3 is CAWRVGLRRTQYF. DNA of the CDR3: TGTGCCTGGAGGGTAGGTCTAAGGAGGACCCAGTACTTC.